One sample yielded the 18 T cell receptor beta chains listed below, sequenced in a study of blood T cell repertoires in COVID-19 (dated by TCRdb to 2019 to 2021). The library was generated by the immunoSEQ multiplex PCR assay. Here the immuneACCESS table is served through TCRdb, limited to in-frame sequences with V and J called. Missing clones are a known gap in these copies; in checked studies unresolved V genes cover under half, and the rest lacks a known reason. Here the sample has 150,000 to 250,000 clones; roughly 82% occur a single time. The ten largest clones take up 12% of the sample. The sequenced material came from PBMCs or T cells enriched from blood (not recorded which). These receptors came from a man aged 35 to 55 who had recovered from COVID-19.

The V call is TRBV2, the J call TRBJ1-1, with D hard to call. Germline values: CDR1 SNHLY, CDR2 FYNNEI. This CDR3 has 12 residues. V was trimmed by 0 bases and J by 7 bases, leaving 6 bases between them. The DNA for the CDR3 is TGTGCCAGCAGTGAAGCCCAGAATGAAGCTTTCTTT. The encoded protein is CASSEAQNEAFF.

This chain joins TRBV7-2 and TRBJ2-1, with 9 bases that match TRBD2. The CDR3 is 15 residues long. The germline gives CDR1 SGHTA, CDR2 FQGNSA. Unmatched junction bases numbered 7, after V lost 2 bases and J lost 8 bases. CDR3 sequence: CASSLIAGAGDEQFF. CDR3 DNA: TGTGCCAGCAGCTTAATAGCGGGGGCAGGGGATGAGCAGTTCTTC. The variable domain in full, completed from reference TRBV7-2 and TRBJ2-1, reads GAGVSQSPSNKVTEKGKDVELRCDPISGHTALYWYRQSLGQGLEFLIYFQGNSAPDKSGLPSDRFSAERTGGSVSTLTIQRTQQEDSAVYLCASSLIAGAGDEQFFGPGTRLTVL.

The rearrangement joins TRBV19 to TRBJ2-1; 10 bases are shared with TRBD2. The germline gives CDR1 LNHDA, CDR2 SQIVND (reference sequence). There are 15 residues in the CDR3. Trimming cost V 10 bases and J 6 bases; bases outside gene matches: 12. CDR3 in DNA: TGTGCCACCCTCTCGAAACTAGCGGGAAGCAATGAGCAGTTCTTC. Translation gives CATLSKLAGSNEQFF.

This chain links TRBV4-3 with TRBJ1-1; 9 positions agree with TRBD1. Trimming took 4 bases from V and 2 from J; bases not matched to a gene: 5. This CDR3 region has 15 residues. Per germline, CDR1 LGHNA and CDR2 YSLEER. The CDR3 bases are TGCGCCAGCAGCCTCGAGACAGGGGGAAACACTGAAGCTTTCTTT. Its protein is CASSLETGGNTEAFF.

V and J are TRBV7-3 and TRBJ1-2; D perhaps matches TRBD1 (6 bases). Germline V gene sequence: CDR1 SGHTA, CDR2 FQGTGA. The ends were cut back, 5 bases at V and 5 bases at J, with 15 bases in the middle. The CDR3 is 14 amino acids. The CDR3 nucleotides are TGTGCCAGCAGCCCAGGGGCAGGGTCGTATGGCTACACCTTC. This codes for CASSPGAGSYGYTF.

The gene calls are TRBV2 and TRBJ2-1, with D perhaps matching TRBD1 (6 bases). This CDR3 is 12 amino acids long. The V and J ends lost 8 bases and 8 bases respectively, with 13 bases between them. Germline values: CDR1 SNHLY, CDR2 FYNNEI. For the CDR3, the DNA is TGTGCCAGCGGCGGAGAGGGGGATGAGCAGTTCTTC. Translation: CASGGEGDEQFF.

The chain combines TRBV4-1 with TRBJ2-5; no clear D gene. The V gene's germline CDR1 is MGHRA and CDR2 YSYEKL. This CDR3 has 13 amino acids. V lost 1 base and J 5 bases, leaving 8 bases between the germline ends. CDR3 DNA sequence: TGCGCCAGCAGCCAAGCTCGTCCGGAGACCCAGTACTTC. Translation gives CASSQARPETQYF.

The rearrangement joins TRBV7-8 to TRBJ1-5, with a tentative D call TRBD1 (6 bases). V was clipped by 2 bases and J by 2 bases, with 13 bases between them. The CDR3 length is 16 residues. Germline values: CDR1 SGHVS, CDR2 FQNEAQ. The CDR3 spells CASSLSGGRGNQPQHF. CDR3 coding DNA: TGTGCCAGCAGCTTAAGCGGGGGCAGGGGCAATCAGCCCCAGCATTTT. Full variable domain (rest looked up from reference TRBV7-8 and TRBJ1-5): GAGVSQSPRYKVAKRGQDVALRCDPISGHVSLFWYQQALGQGPEFLTYFQNEAQLDKSGLPSDRFFAERPEGSVSTLKIQRTQQEDSAVYLCASSLSGGRGNQPQHFGDGTRLSIL.

The V call is TRBV29-1, the J call TRBJ1-2; D gene ambiguous. The CDR3 covers 12 residues. Per the germline V gene, CDR1 is SQVTM and CDR2 is ANQGSEA. V lost 4 bases and J lost 2, with 8 bases in between. CDR3: CSVVSANYGYTF. The CDR3 bases are TGCAGCGTTGTCAGCGCGAACTATGGCTACACCTTC.

The chain carries TRBV5-6 and TRBJ1-1, with a weak D call TRBD1 (6 bases). V lost 4 bases and J 4 bases, leaving 14 bases between the germline ends. This CDR3 comprises 14 residues. Germline assignment: CDR1 SGHDT and CDR2 YYEEEE. The CDR3 is CASSPNNRATEAFF. In nucleotides, the CDR3 is TGTGCCAGCAGCCCCAACAACAGGGCCACTGAAGCTTTCTTT.

The genes are TRBV24-1 and TRBJ2-3; TRBD2 matches at 11 bases. This CDR3 is built from 15 residues. The germline V gene has CDR1 KGHDR and CDR2 SFDVKD. V was clipped by 5 bases and J by 2 bases; unmatched bases: 2. The CDR3 protein is CATSASGRPTDTQYF. CDR3 nucleotide sequence: TGTGCCACCAGTGCTAGCGGGAGGCCCACAGATACGCAGTATTTT.

The chain carries TRBV10-1 and TRBJ2-7; TRBD1 matches 10 bases. The CDR3 covers 14 residues. The V and J ends lost 5 bases and 4 bases, in that order; junction bases with no gene match: 5. The germline V gene has CDR1 WNHNN and CDR2 SYGVQD (reference sequence). This CDR3 is CASSFRDRGYEQYF. The CDR3 DNA reads TGCGCCAGCAGTTTCCGGGACAGGGGATACGAGCAGTACTTC.

J is TRBJ2-7 and V is TRBV5-6; 9 nucleotides match TRBD1. The CDR3 spans 14 residues. V gave up 3 bases and J gave up 2 bases; unmatched junction bases: 3. Germline CDR1 and CDR2: SGHDT and YYEEEE. The CDR3 reads CASSWGQGPYEQYF. CDR3 bases: TGTGCCAGCAGCTGGGGACAGGGCCCCTACGAGCAGTACTTC.

The V gene is TRBV14, the J gene TRBJ2-2, with D unclear. Germline V lookup: CDR1 SGHDN, CDR2 FVKESK. Trimming took off 4 bases at V and 6 bases at J, with 6 bases between the two ends. The CDR3 runs 12 residues. The CDR3 nucleotides read TGTGCCAGCAGCCTAAATCCCGGGGAGCTGTTTTTT. Amino acid sequence: CASSLNPGELFF.

V and J are TRBV11-3 and TRBJ2-1; D is perhaps TRBD2 (6 bases). The V gene's germline CDR1 is SGHNT and CDR2 YENEEA. The germline V and J ends were trimmed by 2 bases and 7 bases, with 12 bases remaining between them. The CDR3 covers 14 residues. CDR3 DNA: TGTGCCAGCAGCTTATCACTAGCAGGGAATGAGCAGTTCTTC. Its protein is CASSLSLAGNEQFF.

V and J are TRBV2 and TRBJ2-5, with 9 bases that match TRBD1. The CDR3 spans 13 residues. After removal of 1 base from V and 9 bases from J, the junction contained 3 bases not matched to a gene. Germline V lookup: CDR1 SNHLY, CDR2 FYNNEI. The CDR3 sequence: CASSEDRGLAQYF. The CDR3 nucleotides are TGTGCCAGCAGTGAAGACAGGGGGCTGGCCCAGTACTTC.

The chain combines TRBV7-9 with TRBJ1-2, with 7 bases matching TRBD1. The CDR3 runs 12 residues. Trimming cost V 5 bases and J 6 bases; bases outside gene matches: 3. In germline, CDR1 is SEHNR, CDR2 FQNEAQ (reference sequence). The CDR3 here is CASSPTGDGYTF. The CDR3 nucleotides read TGTGCCAGCAGCCCCACAGGGGATGGCTACACCTTC.

The rearrangement links TRBV4-3 to TRBJ2-3; TRBD2 is a possible D gene (6 bases). Between the trimmed V and J ends, which lost 2 bases and 6 bases, there was a span of 18 bases. The CDR3 extends over 16 amino acids. Germline V gene sequence: CDR1 LGHNA, CDR2 YSLEER. The CDR3 loop reads CASSQNRDSAQDTQYF. The DNA of the CDR3 is TGCGCCAGCAGCCAAAACCGGGACTCCGCCCAGGATACGCAGTATTTT.